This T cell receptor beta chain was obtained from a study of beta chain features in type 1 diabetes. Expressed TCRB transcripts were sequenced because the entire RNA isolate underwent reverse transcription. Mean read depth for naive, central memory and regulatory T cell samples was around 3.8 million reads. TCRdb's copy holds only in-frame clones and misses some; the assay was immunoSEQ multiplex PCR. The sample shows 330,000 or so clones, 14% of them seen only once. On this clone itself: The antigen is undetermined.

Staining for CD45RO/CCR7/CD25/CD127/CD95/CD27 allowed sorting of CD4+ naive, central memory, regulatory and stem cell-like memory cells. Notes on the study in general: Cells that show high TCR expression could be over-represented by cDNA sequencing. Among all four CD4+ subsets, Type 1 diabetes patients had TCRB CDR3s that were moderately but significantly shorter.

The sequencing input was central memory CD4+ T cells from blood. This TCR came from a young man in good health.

The CDR3 DNA sequence: TGTGCCAGCAGCTCCGGACAGGCCTCCAATTCACCCCTCCACTTT. It translates to CASSSGQASNSPLHF. The chain is built from TRBV7-2 and TRBJ1-6, with 7 nucleotides matching TRBD1. The trim removed 4 bases at V and 7 bases at J, leaving 7 bases unmatched. The length of the CDR3 is 15 residues. From germline, CDR1 is SGHTA and CDR2 FQGNSA.